The 8 T cell receptor beta chains presented below share a single source sample, sequenced in a study of cytomegalovirus exposure and HLA in healthy donors. Primers included in the PCR were 60 Vbeta and 13 Jbeta primers. Only in-frame clones appear in the TCRdb table, and some are missing; sequencing was by immunoSEQ multiplex PCR. Seen here are about 180,000 clones, over 75% observed once, and the top ten hold under 2.5%. The specimen was PBMCs. Receptors originate from a man between 60 and 75 years old in good health and CMV-seronegative.

This chain uses TRBV4-2 with TRBJ2-1, with 16 bases identical to TRBD2. Germline V lookup: CDR1 LGHNA, CDR2 YNFKEQ. The CDR3 is 16 amino acids. V shed 1 base, J shed 12 bases, and the junction held 6 bases outside the gene matches. The CDR3 spells CASSQVPGLAGGGQFF. The CDR3 DNA reads as TGTGCCAGCAGCCAAGTCCCGGGACTAGCGGGAGGGGGGCAGTTCTTC.

This clone has a handful of counts. The J gene is TRBJ2-1, the V gene TRBV5-6, with D tentatively TRBD2 (6 bases). Trimming shortened V by 3 bases and J by 7 bases, and 26 bases separated the two germline ends. The CDR3 is 18 amino acids. Germline V lookup: CDR1 SGHDT, CDR2 YYEEEE. For the CDR3, the DNA is TGTGCCAGCAGCTGGGAGCGAGGTAGCGGTCTTCGCTCTAATGAGCAGTTCTTC. Translation: CASSWERGSGLRSNEQFF.

CDR3 amino acids: CASRSGQGASYEQYF. CDR3 sequence (DNA): TGCGCCAGCAGATCAGGACAGGGGGCCTCCTACGAGCAGTACTTC. This rearrangement joins TRBV5-1 to TRBJ2-7; 11 nucleotides match TRBD1. This CDR3 is 15 amino acids long. J was trimmed by 0 bases and V by 5 bases; bases with no gene match: 4. In germline, CDR1 is SGHRS, CDR2 YFSETQ.

This clone has a handful of counts. The genes are TRBV5-1 and TRBJ2-7, with TRBD2 as a possible D gene (9 bases). The germline V gene has CDR1 SGHRS and CDR2 YFSETQ. The CDR3 runs 15 residues. Trimming removed 4 bases at V and 5 bases at J, with 19 bases between. The CDR3 DNA reads as TGCGCCAGCAGCGTACAGGGGGGACTAGCCAACGAGCAGTACTTC. Protein sequence: CASSVQGGLANEQYF.

The rearrangement links TRBV6-5 to TRBJ1-5; weak D call: TRBD1 (6 bases). Germline values: CDR1 MNHEY, CDR2 SVGAGI. The CDR3 covers 15 residues. Deletions cut 5 bases from V and 6 bases from J, with 17 bases between. The CDR3 sequence: CASSRTDDGRQPQHF. The DNA for the CDR3 is TGTGCCAGCAGTCGGACAGACGATGGTCGTCAGCCCCAGCATTTT.

V gene TRBV25-1 combines with J gene TRBJ2-7; TRBD1 matches at 8 bases. The germline V gene encodes CDR1 MGHDK and CDR2 SYGVNS. J gave up 3 bases and V 6 bases, and 10 bases lay outside the gene matches. CDR3 length: 15 residues. The CDR3 DNA is TGTGCCAGCAGCCCCCGACAGGGGTTGAGCTACGAGCAGTACTTC. Protein sequence: CASSPRQGLSYEQYF.

The chain is built from TRBV2 and TRBJ2-7; maybe TRBD1 (6 bases). CDR1 is SNHLY, CDR2 FYNNEI, per germline. V shed 8 bases and J shed 0 bases, with 14 bases lying between them. This CDR3 spans 14 amino acids. This chain's CDR3 is CASERQESSYEQYF. The DNA of the CDR3 is TGTGCCAGCGAGAGACAGGAGAGCTCCTACGAGCAGTACTTC.

The chain combines TRBV5-6 with TRBJ1-4; D not resolved. The length of the CDR3 is 15 residues. Germline V CDR1 and CDR2: SGHDT, YYEEEE. The V gene lost 1 base and the J gene lost 5 bases, with 12 bases spanning the gap. In nucleotides, the CDR3 is TGTGCCAGCAGCTTGTTGCACAGCCCAAATGAAAAACTGTTTTTT. Amino acid sequence: CASSLLHSPNEKLFF.